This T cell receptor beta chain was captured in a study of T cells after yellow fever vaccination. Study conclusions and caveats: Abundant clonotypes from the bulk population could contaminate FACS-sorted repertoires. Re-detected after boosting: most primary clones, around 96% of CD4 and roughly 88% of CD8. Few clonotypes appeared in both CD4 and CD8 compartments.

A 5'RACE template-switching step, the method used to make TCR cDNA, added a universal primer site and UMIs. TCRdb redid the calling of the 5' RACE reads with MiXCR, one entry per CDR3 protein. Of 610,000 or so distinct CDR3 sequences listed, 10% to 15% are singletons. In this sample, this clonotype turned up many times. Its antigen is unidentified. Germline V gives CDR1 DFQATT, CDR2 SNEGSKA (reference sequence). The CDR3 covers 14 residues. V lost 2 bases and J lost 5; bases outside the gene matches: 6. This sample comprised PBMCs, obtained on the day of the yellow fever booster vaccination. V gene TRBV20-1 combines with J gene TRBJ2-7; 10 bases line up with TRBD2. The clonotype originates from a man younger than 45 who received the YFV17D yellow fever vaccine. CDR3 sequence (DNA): TGCAGTGCTAGACCCCCCGGGACTAGCGACGAGCAGTACTTC. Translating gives CSARPPGTSDEQYF.